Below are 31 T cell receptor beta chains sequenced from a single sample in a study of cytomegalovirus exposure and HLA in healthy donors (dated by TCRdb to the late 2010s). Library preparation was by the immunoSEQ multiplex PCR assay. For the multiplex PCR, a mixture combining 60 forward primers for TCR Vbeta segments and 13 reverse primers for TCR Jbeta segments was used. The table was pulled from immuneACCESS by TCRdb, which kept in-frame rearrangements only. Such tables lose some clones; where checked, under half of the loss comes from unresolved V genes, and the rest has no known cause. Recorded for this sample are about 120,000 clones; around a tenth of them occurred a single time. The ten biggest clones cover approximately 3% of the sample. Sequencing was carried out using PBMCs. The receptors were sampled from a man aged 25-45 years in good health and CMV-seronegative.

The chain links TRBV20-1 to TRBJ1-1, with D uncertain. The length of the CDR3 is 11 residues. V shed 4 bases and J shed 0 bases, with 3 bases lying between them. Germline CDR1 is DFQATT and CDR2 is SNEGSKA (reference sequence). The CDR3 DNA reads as TGCAGTGCTACAATGAACACTGAAGCTTTCTTT. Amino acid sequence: CSATMNTEAFF.

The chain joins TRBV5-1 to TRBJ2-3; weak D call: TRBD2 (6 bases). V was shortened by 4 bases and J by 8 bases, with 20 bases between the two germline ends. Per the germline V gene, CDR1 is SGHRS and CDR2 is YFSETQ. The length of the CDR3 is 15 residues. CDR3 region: CASSGRDSLGGTQYF. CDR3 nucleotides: TGCGCCAGCAGCGGCCGGGACTCACTCGGGGGTACGCAGTATTTT.

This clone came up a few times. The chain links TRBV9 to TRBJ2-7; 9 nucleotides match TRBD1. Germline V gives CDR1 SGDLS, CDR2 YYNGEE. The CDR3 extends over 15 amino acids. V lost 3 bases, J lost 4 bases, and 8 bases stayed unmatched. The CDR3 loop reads CASSDGTGSMYEQYF. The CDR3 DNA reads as TGTGCCAGCAGCGATGGGACAGGGTCTATGTACGAGCAGTACTTC. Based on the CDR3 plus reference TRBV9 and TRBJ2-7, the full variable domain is DSGVTQTPKHLITATGQRVTLRCSPRSGDLSVYWYQQSLDQGLQFLIQYYNGEERAKGNILERFSAQQFPDLHSELNLSSLELGDSALYFCASSDGTGSMYEQYFGPGTRLTVT.

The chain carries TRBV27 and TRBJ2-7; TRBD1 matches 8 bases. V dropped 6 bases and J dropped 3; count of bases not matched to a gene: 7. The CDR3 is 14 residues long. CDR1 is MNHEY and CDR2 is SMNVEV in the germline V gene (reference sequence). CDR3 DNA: TGTGCCAGCAGCTTGGGGACAGGTAACTACGAGCAGTACTTC. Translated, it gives CASSLGTGNYEQYF.

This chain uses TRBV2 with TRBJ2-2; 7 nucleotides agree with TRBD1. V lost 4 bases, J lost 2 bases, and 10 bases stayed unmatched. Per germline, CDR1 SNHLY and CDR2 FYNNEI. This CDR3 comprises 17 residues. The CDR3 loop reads CASSAAGTAINTGELFF. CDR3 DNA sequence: TGTGCCAGCAGTGCAGCAGGGACAGCAATTAACACCGGGGAGCTGTTTTTT.

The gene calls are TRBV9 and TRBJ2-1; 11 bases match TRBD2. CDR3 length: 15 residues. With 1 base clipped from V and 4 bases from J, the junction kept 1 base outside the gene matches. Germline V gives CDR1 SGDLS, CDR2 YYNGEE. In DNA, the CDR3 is TGTGCCAGCAGCGTAATAGCGGGAGGGTACAATGAGCAGTTCTTC. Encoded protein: CASSVIAGGYNEQFF.

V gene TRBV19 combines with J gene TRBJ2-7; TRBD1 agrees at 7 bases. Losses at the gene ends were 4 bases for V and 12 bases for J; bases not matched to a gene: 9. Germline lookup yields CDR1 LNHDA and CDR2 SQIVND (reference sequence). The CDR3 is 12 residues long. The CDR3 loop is CASSNQGESMYF. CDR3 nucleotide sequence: TGTGCCAGTAGTAATCAGGGGGAATCGATGTACTTC.

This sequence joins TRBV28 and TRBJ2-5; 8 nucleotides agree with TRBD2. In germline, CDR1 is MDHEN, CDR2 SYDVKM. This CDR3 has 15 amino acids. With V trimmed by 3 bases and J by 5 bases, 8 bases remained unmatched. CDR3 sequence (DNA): TGTGCCAGCAGTTTCCCGCGGGAGGCGGATGAGACCCAGTACTTC. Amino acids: CASSFPREADETQYF.

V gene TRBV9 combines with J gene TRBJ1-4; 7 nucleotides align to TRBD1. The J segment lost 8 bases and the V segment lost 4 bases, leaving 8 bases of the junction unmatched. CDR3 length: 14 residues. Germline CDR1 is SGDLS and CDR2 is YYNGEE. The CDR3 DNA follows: TGTGCCAGCAGCAGCCGACAGGGAGGAGAAAAACTGTTTTTT. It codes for CASSSRQGGEKLFF. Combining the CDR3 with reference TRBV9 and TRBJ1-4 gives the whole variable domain DSGVTQTPKHLITATGQRVTLRCSPRSGDLSVYWYQQSLDQGLQFLIQYYNGEERAKGNILERFSAQQFPDLHSELNLSSLELGDSALYFCASSSRQGGEKLFFGSGTQLSVL.

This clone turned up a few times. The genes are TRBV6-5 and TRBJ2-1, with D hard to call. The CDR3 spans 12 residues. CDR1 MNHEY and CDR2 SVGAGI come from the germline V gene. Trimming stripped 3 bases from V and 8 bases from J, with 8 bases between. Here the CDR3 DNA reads TGTGCCAGCAGTTATACTTTAGATGAGCAGTTCTTC. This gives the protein CASSYTLDEQFF.

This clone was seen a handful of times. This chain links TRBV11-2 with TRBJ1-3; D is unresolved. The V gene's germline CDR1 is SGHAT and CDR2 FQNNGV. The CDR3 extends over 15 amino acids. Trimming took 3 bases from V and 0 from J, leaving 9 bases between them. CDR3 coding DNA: TGTGCCAGCAGCTTCGGGGTCAGCTCTGGAAACACCATATATTTT. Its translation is CASSFGVSSGNTIYF.

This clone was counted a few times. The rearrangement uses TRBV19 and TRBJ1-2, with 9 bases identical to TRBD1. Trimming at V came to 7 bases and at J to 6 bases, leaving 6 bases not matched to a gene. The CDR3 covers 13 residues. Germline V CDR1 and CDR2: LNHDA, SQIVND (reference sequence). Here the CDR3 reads CASNYRGQDGYTF. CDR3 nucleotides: TGTGCCAGTAATTACAGGGGGCAGGATGGCTACACCTTC.

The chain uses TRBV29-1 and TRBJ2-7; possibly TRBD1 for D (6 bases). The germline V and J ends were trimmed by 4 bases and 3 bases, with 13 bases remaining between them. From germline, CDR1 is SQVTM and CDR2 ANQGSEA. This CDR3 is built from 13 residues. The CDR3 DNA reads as TGCAGCGTTGGGGCCGGGACACACTACGAGCAGTACTTC. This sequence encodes CSVGAGTHYEQYF.

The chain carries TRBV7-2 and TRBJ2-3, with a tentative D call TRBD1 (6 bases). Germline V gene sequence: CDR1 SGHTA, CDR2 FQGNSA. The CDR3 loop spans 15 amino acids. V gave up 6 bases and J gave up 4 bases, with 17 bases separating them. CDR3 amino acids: CASSTGQTGADTQYF. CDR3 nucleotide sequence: TGTGCCAGCAGTACCGGACAGACTGGGGCAGATACGCAGTATTTT.

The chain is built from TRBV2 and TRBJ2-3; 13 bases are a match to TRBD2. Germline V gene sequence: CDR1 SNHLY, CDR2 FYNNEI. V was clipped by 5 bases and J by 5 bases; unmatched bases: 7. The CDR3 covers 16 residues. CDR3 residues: CASSPGLAGVGDTQYF. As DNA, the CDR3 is TGTGCCAGCAGTCCAGGACTAGCGGGGGTGGGAGATACGCAGTATTTT.

CDR3 region: CASRTTLGSPLHF. The CDR3 DNA reads TGTGCCAGCAGAACTACCCTGGGTTCACCCCTCCACTTT. V is TRBV28 and J is TRBJ1-6; D is uncertain. The CDR3 is 13 amino acids. V dropped 6 bases and J dropped 9 bases, with 12 bases sitting between them. Germline V gene sequence: CDR1 MDHEN, CDR2 SYDVKM. Together with reference TRBV28 and TRBJ1-6, the CDR3 gives the full variable domain: DVKVTQSSRYLVKRTGEKVFLECVQDMDHENMFWYRQDPGLGLRLIYFSYDVKMKEKGDIPEGYSVSREKKERFSLILESASTNQTSMYLCASRTTLGSPLHFGNGTRLTVT.

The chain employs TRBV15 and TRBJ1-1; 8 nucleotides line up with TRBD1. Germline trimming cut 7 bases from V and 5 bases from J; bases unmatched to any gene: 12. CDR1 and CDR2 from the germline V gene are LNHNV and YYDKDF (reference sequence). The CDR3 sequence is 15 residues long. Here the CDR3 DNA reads TGTGCCACCAATAACAGGGGGGTTGTTGGAACTGAAGCTTTCTTT. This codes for CATNNRGVVGTEAFF.

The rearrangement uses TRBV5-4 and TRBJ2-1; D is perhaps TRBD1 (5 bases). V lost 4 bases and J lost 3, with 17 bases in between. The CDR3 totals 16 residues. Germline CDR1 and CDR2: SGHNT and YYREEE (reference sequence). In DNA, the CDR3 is TGTGCCAGCAGCACCCCCCGGACAAGGGACTACAATGAGCAGTTCTTC. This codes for CASSTPRTRDYNEQFF.

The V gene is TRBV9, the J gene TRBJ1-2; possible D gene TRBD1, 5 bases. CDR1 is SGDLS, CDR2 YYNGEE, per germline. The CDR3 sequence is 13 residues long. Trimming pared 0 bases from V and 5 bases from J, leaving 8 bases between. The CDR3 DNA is TGTGCCAGCAGCGTAGGGGCAGGGTATGGCTACACCTTC. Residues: CASSVGAGYGYTF.

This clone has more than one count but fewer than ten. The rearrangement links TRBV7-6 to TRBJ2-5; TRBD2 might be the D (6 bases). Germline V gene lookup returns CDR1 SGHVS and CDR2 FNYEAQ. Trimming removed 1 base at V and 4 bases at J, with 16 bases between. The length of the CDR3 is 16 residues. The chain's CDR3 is CASSLELRRGGETQYF. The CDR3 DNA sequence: TGTGCCAGCAGCTTAGAATTGCGGAGGGGTGGAGAGACCCAGTACTTC.

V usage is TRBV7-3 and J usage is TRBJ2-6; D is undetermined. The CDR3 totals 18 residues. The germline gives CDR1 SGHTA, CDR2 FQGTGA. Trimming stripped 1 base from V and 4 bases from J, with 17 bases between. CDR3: CASSLSPSGAPGANVLTF. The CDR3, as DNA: TGTGCCAGCAGCTTAAGTCCCTCGGGTGCGCCCGGGGCCAACGTCCTGACTTTC.

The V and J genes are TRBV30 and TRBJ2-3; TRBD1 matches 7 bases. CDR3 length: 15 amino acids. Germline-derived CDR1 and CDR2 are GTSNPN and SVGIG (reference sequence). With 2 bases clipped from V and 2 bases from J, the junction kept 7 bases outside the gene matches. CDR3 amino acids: CAWSPDREHTDTQYF. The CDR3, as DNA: TGTGCCTGGAGTCCCGACAGGGAGCACACAGATACGCAGTATTTT.

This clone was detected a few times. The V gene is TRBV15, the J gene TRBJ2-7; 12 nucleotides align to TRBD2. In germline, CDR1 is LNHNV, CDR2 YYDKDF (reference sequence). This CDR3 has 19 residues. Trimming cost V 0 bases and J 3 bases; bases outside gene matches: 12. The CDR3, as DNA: TGTGCCACCAGCAGAGATCCCACGACTAGCGGGGGTCCTCTCTACGAGCAGTACTTC. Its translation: CATSRDPTTSGGPLYEQYF.

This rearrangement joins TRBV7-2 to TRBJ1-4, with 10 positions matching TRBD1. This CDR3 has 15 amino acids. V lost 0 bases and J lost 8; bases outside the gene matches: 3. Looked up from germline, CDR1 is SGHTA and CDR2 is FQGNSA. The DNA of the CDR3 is TGTGCCAGCAGCTTAGCAGGGACAGGGGTAGAAAAACTGTTTTTT. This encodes CASSLAGTGVEKLFF. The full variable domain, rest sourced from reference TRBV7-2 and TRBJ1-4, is GAGVSQSPSNKVTEKGKDVELRCDPISGHTALYWYRQSLGQGLEFLIYFQGNSAPDKSGLPSDRFSAERTGGSVSTLTIQRTQQEDSAVYLCASSLAGTGVEKLFFGSGTQLSVL.

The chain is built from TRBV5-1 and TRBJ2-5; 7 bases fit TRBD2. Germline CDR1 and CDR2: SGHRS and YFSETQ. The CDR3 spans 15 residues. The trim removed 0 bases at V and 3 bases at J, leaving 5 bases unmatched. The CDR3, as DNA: TGCGCCAGCAGCTTGGGTCTGGGGGGGAAAGAGACCCAGTACTTC. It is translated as CASSLGLGGKETQYF.

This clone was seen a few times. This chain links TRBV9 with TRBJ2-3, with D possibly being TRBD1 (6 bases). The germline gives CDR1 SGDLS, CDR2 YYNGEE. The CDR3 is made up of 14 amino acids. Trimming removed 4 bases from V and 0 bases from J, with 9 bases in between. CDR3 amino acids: CASSPGDSTDTQYF. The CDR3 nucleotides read TGTGCCAGCAGCCCAGGGGATAGCACAGATACGCAGTATTTT.

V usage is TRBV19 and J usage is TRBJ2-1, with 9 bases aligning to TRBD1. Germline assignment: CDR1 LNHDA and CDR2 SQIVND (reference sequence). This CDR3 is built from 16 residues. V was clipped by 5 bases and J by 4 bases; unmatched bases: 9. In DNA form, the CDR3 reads TGTGCCAGTAGTCCAGACCGGGACAGGGTTTACAATGAGCAGTTCTTC. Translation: CASSPDRDRVYNEQFF.

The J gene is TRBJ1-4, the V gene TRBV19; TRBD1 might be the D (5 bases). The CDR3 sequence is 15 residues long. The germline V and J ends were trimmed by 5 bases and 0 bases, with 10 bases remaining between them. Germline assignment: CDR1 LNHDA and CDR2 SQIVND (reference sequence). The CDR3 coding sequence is TGTGCCAGTAGTCCCCGGACAACAACTAATGAAAAACTGTTTTTT. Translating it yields CASSPRTTTNEKLFF.

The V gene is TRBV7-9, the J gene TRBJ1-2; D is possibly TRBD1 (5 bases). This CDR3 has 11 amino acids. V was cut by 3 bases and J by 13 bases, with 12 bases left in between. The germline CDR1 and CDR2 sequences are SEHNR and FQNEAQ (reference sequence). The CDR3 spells CASSFQGNLTF. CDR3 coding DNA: TGTGCCAGCAGCTTTCAGGGTAACCTCACCTTC.

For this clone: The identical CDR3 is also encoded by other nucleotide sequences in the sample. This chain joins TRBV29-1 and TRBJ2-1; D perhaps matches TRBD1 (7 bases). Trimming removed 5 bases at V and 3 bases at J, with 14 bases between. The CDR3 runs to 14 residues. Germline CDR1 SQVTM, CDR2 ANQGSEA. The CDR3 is CSVSQGGFYNEQFF. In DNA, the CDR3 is TGCAGCGTTTCTCAGGGGGGATTCTACAATGAGCAGTTCTTC.

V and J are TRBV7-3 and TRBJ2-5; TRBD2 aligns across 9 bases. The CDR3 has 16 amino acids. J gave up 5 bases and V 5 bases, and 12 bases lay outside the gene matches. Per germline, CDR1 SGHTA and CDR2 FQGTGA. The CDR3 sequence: CASSRGGGLAFETQYF. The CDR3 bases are TGTGCCAGCAGCCGAGGGGGGGGACTAGCTTTCGAGACCCAGTACTTC.